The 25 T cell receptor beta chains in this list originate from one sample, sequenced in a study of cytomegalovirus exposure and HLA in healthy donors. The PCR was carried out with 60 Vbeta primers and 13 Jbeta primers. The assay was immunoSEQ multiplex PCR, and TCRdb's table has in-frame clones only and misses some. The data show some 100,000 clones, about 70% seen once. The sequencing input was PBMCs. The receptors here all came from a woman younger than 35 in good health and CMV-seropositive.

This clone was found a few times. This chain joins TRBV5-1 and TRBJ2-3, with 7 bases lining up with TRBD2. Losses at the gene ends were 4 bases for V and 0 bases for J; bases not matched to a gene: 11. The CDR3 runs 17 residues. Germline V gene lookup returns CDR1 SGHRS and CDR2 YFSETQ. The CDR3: CASSPTLAALSTDTQYF. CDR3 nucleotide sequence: TGCGCCAGCAGCCCCACCCTAGCGGCTCTTAGCACAGATACGCAGTATTTT.

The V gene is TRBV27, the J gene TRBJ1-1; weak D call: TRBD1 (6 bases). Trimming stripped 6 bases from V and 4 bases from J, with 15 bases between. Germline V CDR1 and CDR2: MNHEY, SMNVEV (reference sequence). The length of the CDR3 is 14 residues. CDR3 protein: CASRSLQGGTEAFF. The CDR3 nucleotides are TGTGCCAGCAGATCTTTACAGGGCGGCACTGAAGCTTTCTTT.

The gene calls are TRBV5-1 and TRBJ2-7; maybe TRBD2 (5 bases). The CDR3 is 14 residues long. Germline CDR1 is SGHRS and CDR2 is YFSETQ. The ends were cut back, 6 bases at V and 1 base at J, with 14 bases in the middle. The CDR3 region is CASKGLGLSYEQYF. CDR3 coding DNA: TGCGCCAGCAAGGGATTAGGACTTTCCTACGAGCAGTACTTC.

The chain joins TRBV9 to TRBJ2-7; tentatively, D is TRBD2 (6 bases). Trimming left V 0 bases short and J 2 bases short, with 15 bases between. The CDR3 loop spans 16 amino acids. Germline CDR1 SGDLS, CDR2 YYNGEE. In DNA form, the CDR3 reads TGTGCCAGCAGCGTAGGCGGGGCCCCGGGTGCCTACGAGCAGTACTTC. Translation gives CASSVGGAPGAYEQYF. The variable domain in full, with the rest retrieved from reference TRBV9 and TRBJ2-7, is DSGVTQTPKHLITATGQRVTLRCSPRSGDLSVYWYQQSLDQGLQFLIQYYNGEERAKGNILERFSAQQFPDLHSELNLSSLELGDSALYFCASSVGGAPGAYEQYFGPGTRLTVT.

The CDR3, as DNA: TGTGCCATCAGTGAAGCGGGACTAGCGGGAGGCACCGGGGAGCTGTTTTTT. Protein: CAISEAGLAGGTGELFF. This chain links TRBV10-3 with TRBJ2-2; 15 bases align to TRBD2. In germline, CDR1 is ENHRY, CDR2 SYGVKD. Germline trimming cut 3 bases from V and 4 bases from J; bases unmatched to any gene: 3. This CDR3 region has 17 residues.

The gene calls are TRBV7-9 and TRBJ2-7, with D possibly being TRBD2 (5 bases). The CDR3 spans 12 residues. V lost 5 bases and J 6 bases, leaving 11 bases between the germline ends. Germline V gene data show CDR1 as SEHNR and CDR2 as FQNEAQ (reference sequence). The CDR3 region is CASSPRTAEQYF. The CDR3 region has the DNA TGTGCCAGCAGCCCCCGGACTGCCGAGCAGTACTTC.

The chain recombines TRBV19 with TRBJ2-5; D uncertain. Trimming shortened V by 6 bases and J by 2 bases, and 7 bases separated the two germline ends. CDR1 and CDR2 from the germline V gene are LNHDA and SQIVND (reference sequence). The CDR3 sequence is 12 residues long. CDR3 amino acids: CASRAEQETQYF. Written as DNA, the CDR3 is TGTGCCAGTAGGGCGGAACAAGAGACCCAGTACTTC.

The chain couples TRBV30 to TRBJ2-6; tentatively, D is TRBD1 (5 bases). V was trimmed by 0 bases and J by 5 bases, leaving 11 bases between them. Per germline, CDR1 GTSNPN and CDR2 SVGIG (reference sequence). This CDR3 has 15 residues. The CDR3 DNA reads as TGTGCCTGGAGTGTACCAATGGACAGGGCCAACGTCCTGACTTTC. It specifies CAWSVPMDRANVLTF.

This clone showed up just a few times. The CDR3 loop reads CASSPRRLAGAGEQFF. CDR3 DNA sequence: TGTGCCAGCAGTCCCCGAAGACTAGCGGGAGCTGGTGAGCAGTTCTTC. The chain joins TRBV7-2 to TRBJ2-1, with 12 bases identical to TRBD2. The V segment lost 6 bases and the J segment 9 bases; nucleotides outside the gene matches: 12. Germline V lookup: CDR1 SGHTA, CDR2 FQGNSA. The CDR3 contains 16 residues.

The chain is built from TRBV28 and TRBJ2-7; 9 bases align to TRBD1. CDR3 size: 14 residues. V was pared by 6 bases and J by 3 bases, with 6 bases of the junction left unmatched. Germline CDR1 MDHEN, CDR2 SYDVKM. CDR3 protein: CASRTGGSLYEQYF. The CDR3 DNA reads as TGTGCCAGCAGGACAGGGGGAAGTCTCTACGAGCAGTACTTC. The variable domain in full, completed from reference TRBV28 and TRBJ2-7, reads DVKVTQSSRYLVKRTGEKVFLECVQDMDHENMFWYRQDPGLGLRLIYFSYDVKMKEKGDIPEGYSVSREKKERFSLILESASTNQTSMYLCASRTGGSLYEQYFGPGTRLTVT.

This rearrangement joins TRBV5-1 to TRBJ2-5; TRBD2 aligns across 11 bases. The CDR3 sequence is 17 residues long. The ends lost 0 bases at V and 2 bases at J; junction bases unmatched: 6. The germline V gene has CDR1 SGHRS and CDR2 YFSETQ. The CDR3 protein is CASSLGIAGGPQETQYF. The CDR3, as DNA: TGCGCCAGCAGCTTGGGGATAGCGGGAGGGCCTCAAGAGACCCAGTACTTC.

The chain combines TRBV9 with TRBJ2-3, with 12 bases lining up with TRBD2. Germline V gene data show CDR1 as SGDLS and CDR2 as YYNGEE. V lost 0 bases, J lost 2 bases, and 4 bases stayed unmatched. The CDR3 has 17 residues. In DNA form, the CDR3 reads TGTGCCAGCAGCGTAGCTAGGACTAGCGGGGACACAGATACGCAGTATTTT. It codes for CASSVARTSGDTDTQYF.

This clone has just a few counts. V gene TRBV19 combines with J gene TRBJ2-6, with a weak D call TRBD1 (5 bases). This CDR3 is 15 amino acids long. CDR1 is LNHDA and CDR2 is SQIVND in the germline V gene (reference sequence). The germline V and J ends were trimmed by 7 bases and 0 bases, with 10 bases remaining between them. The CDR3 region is CASIGQLSGANVLTF. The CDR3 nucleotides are TGTGCCAGTATCGGACAACTCTCTGGGGCCAACGTCCTGACTTTC.

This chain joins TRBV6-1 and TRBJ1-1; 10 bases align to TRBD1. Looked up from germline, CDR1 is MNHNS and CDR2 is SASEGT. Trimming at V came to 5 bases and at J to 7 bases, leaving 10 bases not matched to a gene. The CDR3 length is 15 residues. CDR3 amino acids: CASSSRDRGESEAFF. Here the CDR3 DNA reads TGTGCCAGCAGTAGCCGGGACAGGGGAGAAAGTGAAGCTTTCTTT.

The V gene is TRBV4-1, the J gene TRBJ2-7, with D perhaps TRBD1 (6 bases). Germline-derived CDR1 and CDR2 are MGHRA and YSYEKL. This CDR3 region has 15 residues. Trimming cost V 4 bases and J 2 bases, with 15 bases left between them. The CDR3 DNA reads TGCGCCAGCAGCCGGATCGACAGGTTCGCCTACGAGCAGTACTTC. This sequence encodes CASSRIDRFAYEQYF.

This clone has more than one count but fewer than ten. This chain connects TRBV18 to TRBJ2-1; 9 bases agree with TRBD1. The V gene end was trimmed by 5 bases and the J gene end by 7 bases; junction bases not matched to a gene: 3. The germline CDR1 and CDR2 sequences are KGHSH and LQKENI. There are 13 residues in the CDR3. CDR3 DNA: TGTGCCAGCTCAACCGGACAGGGGAATGAGCAGTTCTTC. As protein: CASSTGQGNEQFF.

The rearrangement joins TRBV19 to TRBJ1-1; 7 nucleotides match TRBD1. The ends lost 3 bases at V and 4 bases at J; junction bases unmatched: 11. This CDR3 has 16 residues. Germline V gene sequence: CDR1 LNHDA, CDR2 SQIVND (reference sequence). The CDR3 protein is CASSMGTEGAVTEAFF. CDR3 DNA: TGTGCCAGTAGTATGGGGACCGAGGGGGCGGTCACTGAAGCTTTCTTT. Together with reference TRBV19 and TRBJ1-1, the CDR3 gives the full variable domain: DGGITQSPKYLFRKEGQNVTLSCEQNLNHDAMYWYRQDPGQGLRLIYYSQIVNDFQKGDIAEGYSVSREKKESFPLTVTSAQKNPTAFYLCASSMGTEGAVTEAFFGQGTRLTVV.

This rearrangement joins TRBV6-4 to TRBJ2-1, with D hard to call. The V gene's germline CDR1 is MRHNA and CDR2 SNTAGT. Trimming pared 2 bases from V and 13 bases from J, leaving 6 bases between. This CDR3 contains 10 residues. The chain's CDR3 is CASSDTDQFF. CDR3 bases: TGTGCCAGCAGTGACACAGACCAGTTCTTC.

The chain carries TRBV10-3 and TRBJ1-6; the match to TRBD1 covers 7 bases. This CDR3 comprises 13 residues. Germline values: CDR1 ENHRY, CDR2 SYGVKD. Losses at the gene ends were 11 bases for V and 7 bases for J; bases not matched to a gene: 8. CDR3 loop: CAYGDRPNSPLHF. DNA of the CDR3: TGTGCCTATGGGGACAGACCAAATTCACCCCTCCACTTT.

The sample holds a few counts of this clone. CDR3 protein: CASSLGTSGTDEQYF. For the CDR3, the DNA is TGTGCCAGCAGCTTAGGGACTAGCGGGACCGACGAGCAGTACTTC. The rearrangement links TRBV7-9 to TRBJ2-7; 12 bases fit TRBD2. The CDR3 is 15 residues long. V was pared by 1 base and J by 5 bases, with 3 bases of the junction left unmatched. Germline loops: CDR1 SEHNR, CDR2 FQNEAQ (reference sequence).

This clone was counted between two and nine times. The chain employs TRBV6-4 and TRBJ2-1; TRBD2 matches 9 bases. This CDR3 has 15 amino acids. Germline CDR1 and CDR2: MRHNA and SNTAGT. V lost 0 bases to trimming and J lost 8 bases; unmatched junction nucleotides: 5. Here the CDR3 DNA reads TGTGCCAGCAGTGACTCGGCGGGAGGGTTGGATGAGCAGTTCTTC. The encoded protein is CASSDSAGGLDEQFF.

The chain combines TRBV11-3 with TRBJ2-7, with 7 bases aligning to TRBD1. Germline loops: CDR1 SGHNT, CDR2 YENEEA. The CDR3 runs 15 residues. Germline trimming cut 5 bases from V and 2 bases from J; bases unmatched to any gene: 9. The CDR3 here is CASSPRSGQTYEQYF. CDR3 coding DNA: TGTGCCAGCAGCCCTCGGTCGGGACAGACCTACGAGCAGTACTTC.

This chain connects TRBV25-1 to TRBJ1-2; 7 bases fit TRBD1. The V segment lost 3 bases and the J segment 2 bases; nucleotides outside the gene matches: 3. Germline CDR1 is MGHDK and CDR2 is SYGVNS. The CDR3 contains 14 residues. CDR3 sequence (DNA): TGTGCCAGCAGTGACCTGGGACAGAACTATGGCTACACCTTC. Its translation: CASSDLGQNYGYTF.

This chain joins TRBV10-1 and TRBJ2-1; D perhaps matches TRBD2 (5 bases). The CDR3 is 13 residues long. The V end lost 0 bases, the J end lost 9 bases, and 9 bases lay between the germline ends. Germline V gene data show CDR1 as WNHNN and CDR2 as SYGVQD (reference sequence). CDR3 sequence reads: CASSESTGSEQFF. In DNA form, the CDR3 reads TGCGCCAGCAGTGAGTCGACGGGAAGTGAGCAGTTCTTC.

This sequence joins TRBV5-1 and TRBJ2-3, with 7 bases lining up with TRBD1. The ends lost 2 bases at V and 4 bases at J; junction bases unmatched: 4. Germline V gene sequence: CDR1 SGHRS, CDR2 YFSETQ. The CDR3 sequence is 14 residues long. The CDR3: CASSLVGGPDTQYF. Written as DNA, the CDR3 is TGCGCCAGCAGCTTAGTAGGGGGCCCAGATACGCAGTATTTT.